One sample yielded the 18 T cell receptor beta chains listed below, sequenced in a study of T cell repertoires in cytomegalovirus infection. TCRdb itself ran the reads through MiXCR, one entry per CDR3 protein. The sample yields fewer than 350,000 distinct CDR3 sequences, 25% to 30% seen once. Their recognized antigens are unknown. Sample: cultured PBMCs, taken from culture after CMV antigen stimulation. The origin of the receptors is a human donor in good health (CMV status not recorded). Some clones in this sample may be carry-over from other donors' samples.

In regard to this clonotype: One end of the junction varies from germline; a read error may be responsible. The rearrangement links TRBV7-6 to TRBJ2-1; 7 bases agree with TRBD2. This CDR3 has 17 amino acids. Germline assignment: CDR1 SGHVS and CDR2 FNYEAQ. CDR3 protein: CASSLGSVRTRGNEQFF. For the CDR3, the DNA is TGTGCTAGCAGCTTAGGGTCAGTTAGGACTAGAGGCAATGAGCAGTTCTTC.

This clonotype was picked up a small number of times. This CDR3 reads CASGLGDWDTQYF. In DNA form, the CDR3 reads TGTGCTAGTGGTTTGGGAGATTGGGATACGCAGTATTTT. The chain is built from TRBV12-5 and TRBJ2-3; D gene ambiguous. This CDR3 spans 13 amino acids. CDR1 and CDR2 (germline): LGHNT, FRNRAP. The V and J ends lost 1 base and 6 bases respectively, with 8 bases between them.

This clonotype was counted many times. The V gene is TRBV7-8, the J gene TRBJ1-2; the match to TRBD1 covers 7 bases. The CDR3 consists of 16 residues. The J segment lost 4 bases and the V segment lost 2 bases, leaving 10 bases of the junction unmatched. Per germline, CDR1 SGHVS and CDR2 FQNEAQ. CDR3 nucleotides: TGTGCCAGCAGCTTAAACATAGGACAGGACACCTATGGCTACACCTTC. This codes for CASSLNIGQDTYGYTF.

Here the CDR3 reads CATSRDRGAVTDTQYF. The CDR3 DNA is TGTGCCACCAGCAGAGATAGGGGGGCGGTCACAGATACGCAGTATTTT. The V gene is TRBV15, the J gene TRBJ2-3, with D tentatively TRBD1 or TRBD2 (6 bases each). Between the trimmed V and J ends, which lost 0 bases and 2 bases, there was a span of 12 bases. This CDR3 spans 16 amino acids. Looked up from germline, CDR1 is LNHNV and CDR2 is YYDKDF (reference sequence).

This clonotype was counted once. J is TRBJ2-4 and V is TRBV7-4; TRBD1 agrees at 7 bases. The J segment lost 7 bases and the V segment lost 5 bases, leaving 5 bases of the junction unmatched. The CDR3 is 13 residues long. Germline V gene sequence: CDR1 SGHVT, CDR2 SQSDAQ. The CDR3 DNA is TGTGCCAGCAGCGTCGACAGGGAGAACATTCAGTACTTC. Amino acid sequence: CASSVDRENIQYF.

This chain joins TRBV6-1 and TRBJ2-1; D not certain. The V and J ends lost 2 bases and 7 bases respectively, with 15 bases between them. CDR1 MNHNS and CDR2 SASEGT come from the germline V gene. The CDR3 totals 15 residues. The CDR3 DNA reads TGTGCCAGCAGTGAATTTCATCTAGTCAATAATGAGCAGTTCTTC. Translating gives CASSEFHLVNNEQFF.

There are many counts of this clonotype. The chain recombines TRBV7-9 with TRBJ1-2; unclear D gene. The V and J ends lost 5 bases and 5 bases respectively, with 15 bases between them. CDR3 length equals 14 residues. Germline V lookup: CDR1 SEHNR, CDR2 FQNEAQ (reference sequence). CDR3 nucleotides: TGTGCCAGCAGCGCAAGTGGCAAAGAGTATGGCTACACCTTC. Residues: CASSASGKEYGYTF.

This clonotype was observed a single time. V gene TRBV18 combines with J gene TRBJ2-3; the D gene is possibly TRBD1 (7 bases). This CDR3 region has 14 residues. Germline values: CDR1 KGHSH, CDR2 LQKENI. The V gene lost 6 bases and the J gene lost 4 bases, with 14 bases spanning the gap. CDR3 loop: CASSRQGGSDTQYF. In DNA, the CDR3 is TGTGCCAGCTCTCGACAGGGAGGCTCAGATACGCAGTATTTT.

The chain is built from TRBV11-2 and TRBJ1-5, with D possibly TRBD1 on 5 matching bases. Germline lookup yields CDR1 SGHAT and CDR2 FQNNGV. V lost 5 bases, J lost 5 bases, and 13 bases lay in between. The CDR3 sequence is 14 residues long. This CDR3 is CASSLSGVDQPQHF. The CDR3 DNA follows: TGTGCCAGCAGCCTCTCGGGGGTCGATCAGCCCCAGCATTTT.

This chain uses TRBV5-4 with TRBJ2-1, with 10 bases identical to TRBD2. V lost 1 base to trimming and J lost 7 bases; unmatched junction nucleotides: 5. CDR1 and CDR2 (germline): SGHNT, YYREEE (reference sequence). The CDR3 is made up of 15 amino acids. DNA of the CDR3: TGTGCCAGCAGCTTGACTAGCGGGAAGCGGAATGAGCAGTTCTTC. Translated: CASSLTSGKRNEQFF. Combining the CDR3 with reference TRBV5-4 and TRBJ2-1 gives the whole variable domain ETGVTQSPTHLIKTRGQQVTLRCSSQSGHNTVSWYQQALGQGPQFIFQYYREEENGRGNFPPRFSGLQFPNYSSELNVNALELDDSALYLCASSLTSGKRNEQFFGPGTRLTVL.

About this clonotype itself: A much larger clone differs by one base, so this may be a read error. The CDR3 bases are TGTGCCAGCAGCCTCCAGGGACGGATCTCTGGAAACACCATATATTTT. Its translation: CASSLQGRISGNTIYF. The chain is built from TRBV7-2 and TRBJ1-3, with a possible D match to TRBD1 (5 bases). Trimming pared 5 bases from V and 0 bases from J, leaving 14 bases between. The germline V gene has CDR1 SGHTA and CDR2 FQGNSA. The CDR3 length is 16 residues.

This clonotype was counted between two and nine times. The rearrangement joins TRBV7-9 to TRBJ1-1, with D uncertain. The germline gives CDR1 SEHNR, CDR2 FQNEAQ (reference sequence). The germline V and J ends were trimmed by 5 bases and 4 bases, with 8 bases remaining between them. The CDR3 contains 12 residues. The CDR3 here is CASSTYSTEAFF. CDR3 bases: TGTGCCAGCAGCACATACAGCACTGAAGCTTTCTTT.

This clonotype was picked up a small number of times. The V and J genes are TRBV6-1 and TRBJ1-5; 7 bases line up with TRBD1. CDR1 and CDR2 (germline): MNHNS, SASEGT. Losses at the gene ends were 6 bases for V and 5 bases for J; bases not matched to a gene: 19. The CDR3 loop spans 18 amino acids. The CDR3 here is CASRETMEGQRPDQPQHF. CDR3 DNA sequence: TGTGCCAGCAGAGAAACTATGGAGGGACAGCGACCTGATCAGCCCCAGCATTTT.

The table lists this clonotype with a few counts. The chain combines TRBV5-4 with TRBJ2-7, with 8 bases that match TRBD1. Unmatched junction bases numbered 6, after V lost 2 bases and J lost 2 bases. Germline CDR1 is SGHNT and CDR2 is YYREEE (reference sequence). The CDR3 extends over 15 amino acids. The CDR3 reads CASSLEDRDAYEQYF. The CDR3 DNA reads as TGTGCCAGCAGCTTAGAGGACAGGGACGCCTACGAGCAGTACTTC.

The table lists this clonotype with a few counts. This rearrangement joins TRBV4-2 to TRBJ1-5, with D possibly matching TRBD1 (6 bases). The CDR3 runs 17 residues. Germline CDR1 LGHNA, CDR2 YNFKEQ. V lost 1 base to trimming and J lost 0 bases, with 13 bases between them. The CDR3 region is CASSQGGPNFSNQPQHF. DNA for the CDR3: TGTGCCAGCAGCCAAGGGGGGCCTAACTTTAGCAATCAGCCCCAGCATTTT.

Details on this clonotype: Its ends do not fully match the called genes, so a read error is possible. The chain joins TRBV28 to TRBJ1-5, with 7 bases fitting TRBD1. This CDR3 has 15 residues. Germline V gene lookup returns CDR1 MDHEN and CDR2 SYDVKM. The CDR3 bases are TGTGCCTGCAGTTTATTTGACAGGGCCAATCAGCCCCAGCATTTT. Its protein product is CACSLFDRANQPQHF.

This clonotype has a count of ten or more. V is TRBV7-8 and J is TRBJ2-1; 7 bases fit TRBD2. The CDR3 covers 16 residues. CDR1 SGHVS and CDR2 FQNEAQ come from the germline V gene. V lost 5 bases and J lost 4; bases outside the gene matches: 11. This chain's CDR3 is CASSPEVSGSYNEQFF. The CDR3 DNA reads TGTGCCAGCAGCCCAGAGGTTAGCGGGTCGTACAATGAGCAGTTCTTC. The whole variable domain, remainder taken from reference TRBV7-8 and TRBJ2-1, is GAGVSQSPRYKVAKRGQDVALRCDPISGHVSLFWYQQALGQGPEFLTYFQNEAQLDKSGLPSDRFFAERPEGSVSTLKIQRTQQEDSAVYLCASSPEVSGSYNEQFFGPGTRLTVL.

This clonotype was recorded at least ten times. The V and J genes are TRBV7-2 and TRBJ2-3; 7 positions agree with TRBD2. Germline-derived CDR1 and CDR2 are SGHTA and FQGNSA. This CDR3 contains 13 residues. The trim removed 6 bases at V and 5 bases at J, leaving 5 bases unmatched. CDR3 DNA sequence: TGTGCCAGCAGGGGGGGGGGAGGAGATACGCAGTATTTT. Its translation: CASRGGGGDTQYF.